Described below is a single T cell receptor (beta chain) sequence and its context. This entry comes from a study of cytomegalovirus exposure and HLA in healthy donors. In the PCR, 60 Vbeta and 13 Jbeta primers were used. The assay was immunoSEQ multiplex PCR, and TCRdb's table has in-frame clones only and misses some. This sample carries around 120,000 clones, roughly two thirds of them seen once, and the ten largest clones take about 1.5%. Germline V gene sequence: CDR1 SGHTA, CDR2 FQGTGA. This CDR3 region has 14 residues. Trimming removed 5 bases from V and 1 base from J; junction bases left unmatched: 4.

The chain recombines TRBV7-3 with TRBJ1-1; TRBD1 aligns across 7 bases. The sequenced sample was PBMCs. The TCR was taken from a man under 40 in good health and CMV-seropositive. CDR3 bases: TGTGCCAGCAGCCGAGACAGGGAGAACACTGAAGCTTTCTTT. Amino acid sequence: CASSRDRENTEAFF.